Listed below are T cell receptor beta chains from one sample, sequenced in a study of identical twins. MiXCR, run by TCRdb on the 5' RACE reads, gives a single entry per CDR3 protein. Among about 890,000 distinct CDR3 sequences listed, around an eighth were seen once. A further study also used this sample, focusing on yellow fever vaccine responses in identical twins.

The sample taken for sequencing was PBMCs. Every receptor here comes from a young woman in good health. CDR3s include the opening cysteine and the closing phenylalanine or tryptophan. D genes are given only for firm matches. Clone size, where shown, is once, few, many, or a class for clones that have expanded.

>NA|TRBV6-5|NA|TRBJ2-2
TGTGCCAGCAGTTACGAGACAGCGAACACCGGGGAGCTGTTTTTT
CASSYETANTGELFF
>NA|TRBV5-1|NA|TRBJ2-4
TGCGCCAGCAGCTTGGGACGGGTCAGGGGCGACCCCTTAGCCAAAAACATTCAGTACTTC
CASSLGRVRGDPLAKNIQYF
>NA|TRBV5-1|TRBD1|TRBJ2-5
TGCGCCAGCAGCGAAATGACAGGGGACGGGGAGACCCAGTACTTC
CASSEMTGDGETQYF
>few|TRBV3-1|TRBD2|TRBJ2-1
TGTGCCAGCAGCCAAGCTTGGGGGGGTTATGAGCAGTTCTTC
CASSQAWGGYEQFF
>few|TRBV7-9|NA|TRBJ1-2
TGTGCCAGCAGCTTGGGCCTTACAAACTACCAGAGCTACACCTTC
CASSLGLTNYQSYTF
>few|TRBV11-2|TRBD2|TRBJ2-7
TGTGCCAGCAGCTTAACGGGACTAGCGGTGTACGAGCAGTACTTC
CASSLTGLAVYEQYF
>many|TRBV27|NA|TRBJ2-6
TGTGCCAGCAGTTTAGTGCTTCAGTACTCTGGGGCCAACGTCCTGACTTTC
CASSLVLQYSGANVLTF
>many|TRBV12-3/TRBV12-4|TRBD1|TRBJ2-2
TGTGCCTTCCGACAGGGCAAGAACACCGGGGAGCTGTTTTTT
CAFRQGKNTGELFF
>few|TRBV6-5|NA|TRBJ2-5
TGTGCCAGCAGTTACGGTTGGGTACAAGAGACCCAGTACTTC
CASSYGWVQETQYF
>once|TRBV6-1|NA|TRBJ2-6
TGTGCCAGCAGTGAAGCAGAGGGACATTCCTCCTCTGGGGCCAACGTCCTGACTTTC
CASSEAEGHSSSGANVLTF
>few|TRBV20-1|NA|TRBJ2-2
TGCAGTGCTAGAGATCCTACGAGTGCTCTCGGGGAGCTGTTTTTT
CSARDPTSALGELFF
>NA|TRBV24-1|TRBD2|TRBJ2-1
TGTGCCACCAGTGAGACTAGCGGGAATTACAATGAGCAGTTCTTC
CATSETSGNYNEQFF
>few|TRBV5-5|NA|TRBJ2-3
TGTGCCAGCAGCTTCCATACGAGGGGCAGGGGATCCGATACGCAGTATTTT
CASSFHTRGRGSDTQYF
>NA|TRBV18|TRBD2|TRBJ2-1
TGTGCCAGCTCACCTCCTCTAGCGGGGGGGCGTCGGCAGTTCTTC
CASSPPLAGGRRQFF
>NA|TRBV29-1|TRBD2|TRBJ2-4
TGCAGCGAAGGCCCCGGGACTAGCGGGGGCCTAGCCAAAAACATTCAGTACTTC
CSEGPGTSGGLAKNIQYF
>few|TRBV29-1|TRBD1|TRBJ1-2
TGCAGCGCCTCGGACAGGGATGGCTACACCTTC
CSASDRDGYTF
>few|TRBV6-5|NA|TRBJ1-2
TGTGCCAGCACCTACTCAGCGGGGGACTATGGCTACACCTTC
CASTYSAGDYGYTF
>NA|TRBV11-2|NA|TRBJ2-2
TGTGCCAGCAAATTAGGGGTCTCGAACACCGGGGAGCTGTTTTTT
CASKLGVSNTGELFF
>few|TRBV24-1|TRBD2|TRBJ2-1
TGTGCCACCGCGGCTAGCGGGAGTAAGGATGAGCAGTTCTTC
CATAASGSKDEQFF
>few|TRBV10-3|TRBD2|TRBJ2-3
TGTGCCACGAAGGGAACTAGCGGGGGTACAGATACGCAGTATTTT
CATKGTSGGTDTQYF
>NA|TRBV6-1|NA|TRBJ1-5
TGTGCCAGCAGTGAAGCCACTAATAGCAATCAGCCCCAGCATTTT
CASSEATNSNQPQHF
>NA|TRBV21-1|NA|TRBJ2-1
TGTGCCAGCAGCAAAGGGGCTAGCAAATATTCCCTATACAATGAGCAGTTCTTC
CASSKGASKYSLYNEQFF
>many|TRBV7-9|NA|TRBJ2-1
TGTGCCAGCAGCCCAGAGCCGACAGAGCAGTTCTTC
CASSPEPTEQFF
>few|TRBV5-1|NA|TRBJ2-7
TGCGCCAGCAAAGGGGGGCAGACTAGCTCCTACGAGCAGTACTTC
CASKGGQTSSYEQYF
>many|TRBV12-3/TRBV12-4|NA|TRBJ2-3
TGTGCCAGCAGTTTCTCCGGGGGAGATACGCAGTATTTT
CASSFSGGDTQYF
>few|TRBV14|NA|TRBJ2-5
TGTGCCAGCAGCCGAAAGAGCCCCTTGGAGACCCAGTACTTC
CASSRKSPLETQYF
>once|TRBV6-5|TRBD1|TRBJ1-4
TGTGCCAGCAGTTACGCCAGTAGGACAGGGAATGAAAAACTGTTTTTT
CASSYASRTGNEKLFF
>few|TRBV15|TRBD2|TRBJ2-2
TGTGCCACCAGCAGAGATTTCGGACTAGCGAACACCGGGGAGCTGTTTTTT
CATSRDFGLANTGELFF
>few|TRBV10-3|NA|TRBJ1-1
TGTGCCATCCGGGGGGGGCCTGAAGCTTTCTTT
CAIRGGPEAFF
>many|TRBV6-5|NA|TRBJ1-2
TGTGCCAGCAGTTATCAGCAGCCTAAAACCTATGGCTACACCTTC
CASSYQQPKTYGYTF
>NA|TRBV15|NA|TRBJ2-1
TGTGCCACCAGCAGAGATCGGGGAAGGGGCAATGAGCAGTTCTTC
CATSRDRGRGNEQFF
>NA|TRBV27|TRBD1|TRBJ1-4
TGTGCCAGCAGTCCCCAGCGACAGGGTAGTAATGAAAAACTGTTTTTT
CASSPQRQGSNEKLFF
>few|TRBV20-1|NA|TRBJ2-3
TGCAGTGCTAGACCCCTGCTGGCAGCTCTCACAGATACGCAGTATTTT
CSARPLLAALTDTQYF
>NA|TRBV10-3|TRBD2|TRBJ2-7
TGTGCCATCAGTGTGCTAGCGGGAGGAGGAATACACGAGCAGTACTTC
CAISVLAGGGIHEQYF
>NA|TRBV6-6|NA|TRBJ2-3
TGTGCCAGCAGTGTCGAGACGCGGGGTACGCAGTATTTT
CASSVETRGTQYF
>few|TRBV28|NA|TRBJ1-1
TGCCAATCTACAGGGAGTGGGGCTGAAGCTTTCTTT
CQSTGSGAEAFF
>NA|TRBV19|NA|TRBJ2-5
TGTGCCAGTAGTACCCGACAGGTTTCAGAGACCCAGTACTTC
CASSTRQVSETQYF
>many|TRBV20-1|TRBD2|TRBJ2-3
TGCAGTGCTAGCCCAGGACTAGCGGAAAGCACAGATACGCAGTATTTT
CSASPGLAESTDTQYF
>many|TRBV10-2|NA|TRBJ1-5
TGCGCCAGCAGTGAGGGAGGTACAGGTCAGCCCCAGCATTTT
CASSEGGTGQPQHF
>NA|TRBV19|NA|TRBJ2-3
TGTGCCAGTAGTATGGAGAATGGGGTCACAGATACGCAGTATTTT
CASSMENGVTDTQYF
>NA|TRBV7-8|TRBD2|TRBJ2-1
TGTGCCAGCAGCGCCCGACTAGCGCTATACAATGAGCAGTTCTTC
CASSARLALYNEQFF
>few|TRBV6-2/TRBV6-3|TRBD1|TRBJ2-3
TGTGCCAGCAGACACCGGGACAGGGCCACAGATACGCAGTATTTT
CASRHRDRATDTQYF
>NA|TRBV18|NA|TRBJ2-2
TGTGCCAGCTCACCAGGCTCTGCTAGGGTCTCCCAGGAGCTGTTTTTT
CASSPGSARVSQELFF
>NA|TRBV15|NA|TRBJ2-1
TGTGCCACCAGCAGAGCCCCCTCCTCGAGCTCCTACAATGAGCAGTTCTTC
CATSRAPSSSSYNEQFF
>NA|TRBV12-3/TRBV12-4|NA|TRBJ2-1
TGTGCCAGCAGGTTACAGGGCGCAAATTACAATGAGCAGTTCTTC
CASRLQGANYNEQFF
>many|TRBV12-3/TRBV12-4|TRBD1|TRBJ1-3
TGTGCCAGCAGTTCAGACAGGGTTGGAAACACCATATATTTT
CASSSDRVGNTIYF
>many|TRBV12-3/TRBV12-4|NA|TRBJ2-2
TGTGCCAGCAGTTTATCAGGGGAATACACCGGGGAGCTGTTTTTT
CASSLSGEYTGELFF
>few|TRBV11-2|NA|TRBJ1-6
TGTGCCAGCAGCCGGTCCGAGGCCGGCTCAAATTCACCCCTCCACTTT
CASSRSEAGSNSPLHF
>few|TRBV12-3/TRBV12-4|NA|TRBJ1-1
TGTGCCAGCAGTTTAGCAGGGGCCATGAACACTGAAGCTTTCTTT
CASSLAGAMNTEAFF
>few|TRBV5-1|TRBD2|TRBJ2-2
TGCGCCAGCAGCTTGGAGTATCCGGGGGGGCGCACCGGGGAGCTGTTTTTT
CASSLEYPGGRTGELFF
>NA|TRBV6-5|NA|TRBJ1-1
TGTGCCAGCAGTTACGCCGACAGAGACACTGAAGCTTTCTTT
CASSYADRDTEAFF
>NA|TRBV10-3|NA|TRBJ1-1
TGTGCCATCGGTGTACAGCAGAACACTGAAGCTTTCTTT
CAIGVQQNTEAFF
>few|TRBV28|TRBD2|TRBJ2-5
TGTGCCAGCGCCACCCCGGGACTAGCGGGAGAAGAGACCCAGTACTTC
CASATPGLAGEETQYF
>NA|TRBV28|TRBD2|TRBJ2-1
TGTGCCAGCAGCCCGGGACTATTGCAGTTCTTC
CASSPGLLQFF
>many|TRBV20-1|NA|TRBJ2-3
TGCAGTGCTAGGCGTACCACAGATACGCAGTATTTT
CSARRTTDTQYF
>NA|TRBV20-1|NA|TRBJ2-7
TGCAGTGCTAGAGATGGCGGAGGCGGGTCTGGAGAGCAGTACTTC
CSARDGGGGSGEQYF
>many|TRBV6-1|NA|TRBJ1-2
TGTGCCAGCAGCCTAGACAGCGGCTATGGCTACACCTTC
CASSLDSGYGYTF